The present T cell receptor beta chain was sequenced within a study of shared clonotypes between healthy human individuals. The assay was immunoSEQ multiplex PCR, and TCRdb's table has in-frame clones only and misses some. The repertoire includes hundreds of thousands of clones, around 72% of them detected once, and more than 1.5% sits in the top ten. The CDR3 has 14 residues. Germline lookup yields CDR1 SGHDT and CDR2 YYEEEE. Trimming took off 4 bases at V and 3 bases at J, with 14 bases between the two ends. The sample holds one count of this clone. Its cognate antigen is unknown. Findings of the study overall: Only blood samples were collected, and tissue repertoires likely differ. Donors were few, which limited the genetic and exposure-history diversity represented.

This TCR was recovered from a woman under 40 in good health. The sequenced material came from memory CD4+ T cells sorted from blood. Subset given: CD45RA-negative fraction. This chain uses TRBV5-6 with TRBJ2-7; tentative D call: TRBD1 (6 bases). The CDR3 nucleotides are TGTGCCAGCAGCCGCACGGGACACCGCTACGAGCAGTACTTC. Protein sequence: CASSRTGHRYEQYF.